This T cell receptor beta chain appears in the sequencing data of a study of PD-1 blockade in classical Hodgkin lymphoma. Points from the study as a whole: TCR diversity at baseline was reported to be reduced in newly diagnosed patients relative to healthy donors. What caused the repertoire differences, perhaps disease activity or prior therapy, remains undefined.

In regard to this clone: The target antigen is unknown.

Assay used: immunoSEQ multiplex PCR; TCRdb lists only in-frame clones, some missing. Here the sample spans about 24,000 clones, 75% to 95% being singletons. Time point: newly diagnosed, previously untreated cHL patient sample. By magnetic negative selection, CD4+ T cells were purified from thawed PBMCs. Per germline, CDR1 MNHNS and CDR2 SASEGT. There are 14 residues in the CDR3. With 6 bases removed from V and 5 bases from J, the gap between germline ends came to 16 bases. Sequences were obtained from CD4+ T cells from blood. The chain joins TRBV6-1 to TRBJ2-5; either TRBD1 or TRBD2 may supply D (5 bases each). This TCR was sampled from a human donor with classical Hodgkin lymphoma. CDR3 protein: CASSQGDSGETQYF. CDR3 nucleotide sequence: TGTGCCAGCAGCCAGGGAGACAGTGGGGAGACCCAGTACTTC.